Listed below are T cell receptor beta chains from one sample, sequenced in a study of T cell responses to AZD1222 COVID-19 vaccine. The assay was immunoSEQ multiplex PCR, and TCRdb's table has in-frame clones only and misses some. The data contain approximately 170,000 clones, 75% to 95% of them singletons. Source: peripheral blood, taken on day 0 of AZD1222 vaccination. These TCRs come from an adult in good health. Each CDR3 is given with its conserved first and last residue. D genes are given only for firm matches. Not all rows give a size; the values are once, few, many and, for expanded clones, a class.

V gene: TRBV6-1; clone size: once; D gene: NA; J gene: TRBJ2-7; CDR3 protein: CASSEWRQDEQYF; CDR3 DNA: TGTGCCAGCAGTGAATGGAGGCAGGACGAGCAGTACTTC
V gene: TRBV9; clone size: NA; D gene: TRBD2; J gene: TRBJ2-1; CDR3 protein: CASSRSSGSDEQFF; CDR3 DNA: TGTGCCAGCAGTCGGTCTAGCGGGAGCGATGAGCAGTTCTTC
V gene: TRBV10-3; clone size: NA; D gene: TRBD1; J gene: TRBJ2-7; CDR3 protein: CAITQGQGMSVYEQYF; CDR3 DNA: TGTGCCATAACCCAGGGACAGGGTATGTCAGTCTACGAGCAGTACTTC
V gene: TRBV24-1; clone size: NA; D gene: TRBD2; J gene: TRBJ2-2; CDR3 protein: CATSDLPREAHVDTGELFF; CDR3 DNA: TGTGCCACCAGTGATTTGCCGCGGGAGGCCCACGTCGACACCGGGGAGCTGTTTTTT
V gene: TRBV27; clone size: once; D gene: NA; J gene: TRBJ2-1; CDR3 protein: CASSPHPLGAASYNEQFF; CDR3 DNA: TGTGCCAGCAGTCCCCACCCCCTAGGAGCGGCCTCCTACAATGAGCAGTTCTTC
V gene: TRBV5-1; clone size: NA; D gene: NA; J gene: TRBJ2-6; CDR3 protein: CASSVRNSRANVLTF; CDR3 DNA: TGCGCCAGCAGCGTCCGGAATAGCCGGGCCAACGTCCTGACTTTC
V gene: TRBV7-2; clone size: NA; D gene: NA; J gene: TRBJ2-7; CDR3 protein: CASSQQGFDEQYF; CDR3 DNA: TGTGCCAGCAGCCAACAAGGGTTCGACGAGCAGTACTTC
V gene: TRBV7-2; clone size: NA; D gene: NA; J gene: TRBJ1-3; CDR3 protein: CASSLLGLAGRGSGNTIYF; CDR3 DNA: TGTGCCAGCAGCTTATTGGGCTTGGCGGGACGGGGCTCTGGAAACACCATATATTTT
V gene: TRBV19; clone size: NA; D gene: NA; J gene: TRBJ2-7; CDR3 protein: CATVCGVRNEQYF; CDR3 DNA: TGTGCCACCGTATGCGGGGTACGGAACGAGCAGTACTTC
V gene: TRBV15; clone size: NA; D gene: NA; J gene: TRBJ1-5; CDR3 protein: CATSMVREQPQHF; CDR3 DNA: TGTGCCACCAGCATGGTTAGGGAACAGCCCCAGCATTTT
V gene: TRBV6-5; clone size: once; D gene: NA; J gene: TRBJ2-3; CDR3 protein: CASSLRGGTDTQYF; CDR3 DNA: TGTGCCAGCAGCTTAAGAGGGGGAACAGATACGCAGTATTTT
V gene: TRBV11-3; clone size: NA; D gene: TRBD1; J gene: TRBJ2-2; CDR3 protein: CASSPRDRVRFTGELFF; CDR3 DNA: TGTGCCAGCAGCCCTCGGGACAGGGTGAGATTCACCGGGGAGCTGTTTTTT
V gene: TRBV12-5; clone size: NA; D gene: TRBD1; J gene: TRBJ1-3; CDR3 protein: CASGLGTGPPGNTIYF; CDR3 DNA: TGTGCTAGTGGTTTGGGGACAGGACCGCCTGGAAACACCATATATTTT